The TCR beta chain under discussion was sequenced for a study of breast tumors, draining lymph nodes, adjacent tissues. Samples came from axillary lymph nodes draining the breast cancer. This clonotype came up a few times. What it binds is not known. This may stem from a read error, because a much larger clone lies one nucleotide away. TCRdb ran MiXCR on the multiplex PCR reads and lists one entry per CDR3 protein. This table has hundreds of thousands of distinct CDR3 sequences, roughly 32% appearing once. Study-level results: Tumor TCR diversity was below lymph nodes but above nontumor tissue. Data only fit, rather than demonstrated, lymph node origin of most tumor T cells. Findings are consistent with lymph node origin and intratumoral expansion of most tumor T cells. Luminal-like breast cancer showed significantly greater tumor-nontumor repertoire similarity than basal-like breast cancer did.

This CDR3 is 14 amino acids long. Looked up from germline, CDR1 is DFQATT and CDR2 is SNEGSKA (reference sequence). Trimming shortened V by 4 bases and J by 6 bases, and 19 bases separated the two germline ends. This TCR was sampled from a female donor with breast cancer. Some clones in this sample may be carry-over from other donors' samples. Sequencing used axillary lymph node tissue. The chain carries TRBV20-1 and TRBJ2-7, with D perhaps matching TRBD2 (5 bases). The CDR3: CSATDPGRRAEQYF. In DNA, the CDR3 is TGCAGTGCTACGGACCCTGGGAGAAGGGCCGAGCAGTACTTC.